This T cell receptor beta chain emerged from a study of response to subunit inactivated influenza vaccine. TCRdb independently ran MiXCR on the RT-PCR reads; one entry per CDR3 protein. Altogether 500,000 to 700,000 distinct CDR3 sequences are present, roughly 25% being singletons, with the ten largest covering under 3.5%. This clonotype has at least ten counts. This CDR3 is built from 12 residues. J gave up 3 bases and V 5 bases, and 3 bases lay outside the gene matches. Germline V gene lookup returns CDR1 DFQATT and CDR2 SNEGSKA (reference sequence). Separately, the same data were catalogued under a study of T cells expressing NK-cell markers. That publication notes: TCR beta libraries carry UMIs added by 5'RACE template switching. Restriction of the sorted population to alpha-beta TCR T cells was achieved in several experiments with an anti-gamma-delta TCR antibody.

The TCR sequence derives from a man aged 50-59 years who received an inactivated influenza vaccine. The input for sequencing was CD4+ T cells sorted from PBMCs, taken about 11 days after vaccination. The chain couples TRBV20-1 to TRBJ2-7; 8 positions agree with TRBD1. CDR3 nucleotides: TGCAGTGCTCAGGACAGGGTCTACGAGCAGTACTTC. It specifies CSAQDRVYEQYF.